This paragraph covers one TCR beta chain sequence. Regions amplified from RNA transcripts were the TCR beta CDR3 regions. The HTBI primer set was used in a first-round RT-PCR of the TCR CDR3. One entry per CDR3 protein results from TCRdb running MiXCR on the multiplex PCR reads. The data contain roughly 660,000 distinct CDR3 sequences, 17% of them singletons. The germline V gene encodes CDR1 SGHTA and CDR2 FQGNSA. The ends lost 5 bases at V and 2 bases at J; junction bases unmatched: 11. This CDR3 contains 16 residues. The entry originates in a study of T cells in Graves' hyperthyroidism and ophthalmopathy. The hyperthyroidism patients had all been newly diagnosed, and their disease duration was under 2 months. Their ages ranged from 18 to 65 years. Uncontrolled infection, other autoimmune disease, pregnancy and lactation each barred patients from inclusion. Thyroid ultrasound and orbital computed tomography, with clinical symptoms and serum thyroxine and TRAb, informed diagnoses.

The sequenced sample was blood. The chain joins TRBV7-2 to TRBJ2-7; 8 nucleotides match TRBD2. The receptor comes from a man in his fifties or sixties with Graves' hyperthyroidism. CDR3 region: CASSPAATSVTYEQYF. As DNA, the CDR3 is TGTGCCAGCAGCCCAGCCGCGACTAGCGTGACCTACGAGCAGTACTTC.